This T cell receptor (beta chain) was retrieved from a study of cytomegalovirus exposure and HLA in healthy donors. Turning to the study itself: Earlier results showed 117 million unique TCR beta sequences derived from about 179 million T cells. Findings of the study overall: Researchers reported in a later analysis that common viral pathogens appeared linked to several top clusters. When analyzed later, a missense DCLRE1C variant was found to be linked to TCR beta V- and J-gene trimming.

A word on this clone: The antigen is not known.

The V gene end was trimmed by 5 bases and the J gene end by 8 bases; junction bases not matched to a gene: 11. Germline V lookup: CDR1 SGHNT, CDR2 YENEEA. This CDR3 has 15 residues. It was with 60 Vbeta and 13 Jbeta primers that the PCR ran. Method: immunoSEQ multiplex PCR; TCRdb's copy keeps in-frame clones and lacks some. The sample has more than 95,000 clones; around three quarters are singletons. Sequenced material: PBMCs. The rearrangement links TRBV11-3 to TRBJ2-1; 8 bases fit TRBD2. The clonotype was recovered from a woman in her late teens or twenties in good health and CMV-seropositive. The CDR3 sequence is CASSITSGYGDEQFF. The CDR3 nucleotides read TGTGCCAGCAGCATCACTAGCGGTTACGGGGATGAGCAGTTCTTC.